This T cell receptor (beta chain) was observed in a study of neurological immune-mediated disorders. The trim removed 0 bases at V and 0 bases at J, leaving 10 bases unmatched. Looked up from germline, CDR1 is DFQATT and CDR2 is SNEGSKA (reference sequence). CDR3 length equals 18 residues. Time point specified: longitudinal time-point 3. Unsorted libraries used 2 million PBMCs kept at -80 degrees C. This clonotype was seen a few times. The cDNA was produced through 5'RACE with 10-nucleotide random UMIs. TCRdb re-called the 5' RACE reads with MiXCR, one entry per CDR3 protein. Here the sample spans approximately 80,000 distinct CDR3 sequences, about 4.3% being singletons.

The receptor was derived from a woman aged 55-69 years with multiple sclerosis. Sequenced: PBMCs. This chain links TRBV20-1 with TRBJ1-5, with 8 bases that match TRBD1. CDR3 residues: CSARDIGQGFYSNQPQHF. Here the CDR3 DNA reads TGCAGTGCTAGAGATATAGGACAGGGCTTTTATAGCAATCAGCCCCAGCATTTT.